This TCR beta chain appears in the sequencing data of a study of identical twins. The study, taken as a whole, reports: Alpha sequences that were out-of-frame and twin-shared showed an excess of low generation probability. The degree of excess twin sharing was weaker in beta out-of-frame sequences. Zero-insertion analyses could be partly confounded by invariant MAIT and iNKT cells.

Points on this clonotype: Its antigen is currently unknown.

cDNA molecules carried unique molecular identifiers, and template switching added a universal primer site. TCRdb re-analysed the 5' RACE reads in MiXCR, keeping a single row per CDR3 protein. The table records 350,000 to 450,000 distinct CDR3 sequences, under 20% of them present only once. The CDR3 loop spans 17 amino acids. Trimming removed 0 bases at V and 1 base at J, with 15 bases between. CDR1 LGHNA and CDR2 YSLEER come from the germline V gene. The sequenced sample consisted of naive T cells sorted from blood. The clonotype was recovered from a man in his fifties or sixties in good health. This chain connects TRBV4-3 to TRBJ1-1; D is uncertain. The DNA for the CDR3 is TGCGCCAGCAGCCAAGATCTCGAAAGGGAAAAGAACACTGAAGCTTTCTTT. It translates to CASSQDLEREKNTEAFF.